The next 9 T cell receptor beta chains were all read from a single sample in a study of CD8 T cells in ankylosing spondylitis. Study conclusions and caveats: There was a TCR beta motif, made of roughly eight highly homologous variants, that appeared characteristic of ankylosing spondylitis blood.

TCRdb passed the 5' RACE reads through MiXCR, listing each CDR3 protein once. The sample has about 440,000 distinct CDR3 sequences; approximately 17% are singletons. These receptors have no known antigen. The sequenced material came from blood, either unsorted or a sorted T cell fraction (not recorded which). All receptors come from a male donor with ankylosing spondylitis.

This clonotype has more than one count but fewer than ten. This rearrangement joins TRBV5-1 to TRBJ2-3; no clear D. Germline lookup yields CDR1 SGHRS and CDR2 YFSETQ. There are 14 residues in the CDR3. The V end lost 0 bases, the J end lost 0 bases, and 5 bases lay between the germline ends. The chain's CDR3 is CASSLDPSTDTQYF. The CDR3 DNA is TGCGCCAGCAGCTTGGATCCCAGCACAGATACGCAGTATTTT.

This chain links TRBV7-2 with TRBJ1-5; D might be TRBD1 (6 bases). The germline V gene encodes CDR1 SGHTA and CDR2 FQGNSA. This CDR3 has 13 amino acids. V dropped 5 bases and J dropped 4 bases, with 9 bases sitting between them. The CDR3 bases are TGTGCCAGCAGCGGACAGATAAATCAGCCCCAGCATTTT. Protein sequence: CASSGQINQPQHF. The entire variable domain, with the rest obtained from reference TRBV7-2 and TRBJ1-5, is as follows: GAGVSQSPSNKVTEKGKDVELRCDPISGHTALYWYRQSLGQGLEFLIYFQGNSAPDKSGLPSDRFSAERTGGSVSTLTIQRTQQEDSAVYLCASSGQINQPQHFGDGTRLSIL.

This clonotype was found a few times. Written as DNA, the CDR3 is TGTGCCAGCAGCGTGCCTAATCACATATCCTATGGCTACACCTTC. It translates to CASSVPNHISYGYTF. V usage is TRBV5-6 and J usage is TRBJ1-2; D is unclear. The CDR3 has 15 amino acids. Germline CDR1 SGHDT, CDR2 YYEEEE. V lost 4 bases to trimming and J lost 4 bases, with 17 bases between them.

The chain combines TRBV7-9 with TRBJ1-2; a possible D gene is TRBD1 (5 bases). Deletions cut 4 bases from V and 6 bases from J, with 9 bases between. The CDR3 runs to 12 residues. Germline CDR1 is SEHNR and CDR2 is FQNEAQ (reference sequence). CDR3 loop: CASSSGPDGYTF. CDR3 sequence (DNA): TGTGCCAGCAGCTCGGGGCCGGATGGCTACACCTTC.

This clonotype appeared many times. The chain joins TRBV4-1 to TRBJ1-2, with D hard to call. Germline V CDR1 and CDR2: MGHRA, YSYEKL. Trimming shortened V by 0 bases and J by 10 bases, and 9 bases separated the two germline ends. The CDR3 totals 12 residues. CDR3: CASSQDKWTYTF. The CDR3 DNA follows: TGCGCCAGCAGCCAAGATAAGTGGACCTACACCTTC.

This clonotype was seen only a few times. The V and J genes are TRBV20-1 and TRBJ2-7; TRBD2 aligns across 7 bases. The CDR3 loop spans 17 amino acids. V trimming: 1 base; J trimming: 3 bases; junction bases outside the gene matches: 15. Per the germline V gene, CDR1 is DFQATT and CDR2 is SNEGSKA (reference sequence). The CDR3 protein is CSARVGGGGAGNYEQYF. The DNA for the CDR3 is TGCAGTGCTAGAGTCGGGGGTGGGGGAGCGGGAAACTACGAGCAGTACTTC.

The chain joins TRBV5-1 to TRBJ2-7; D is uncertain. V lost 0 bases and J lost 0, with 22 bases in between. CDR1 is SGHRS, CDR2 YFSETQ, per germline. This CDR3 is built from 19 residues. The CDR3 nucleotides read TGCGCCAGCAGCTTGGAGCCACCCAGGTCAGGCATCCCCTCCTACGAGCAGTACTTC. It codes for CASSLEPPRSGIPSYEQYF.

In its sample, this clonotype was seen a few times. The rearrangement uses TRBV7-2 and TRBJ2-1; the match to TRBD2 covers 8 bases. Germline V CDR1 and CDR2: SGHTA, FQGNSA. V was pared by 1 base and J by 10 bases, with 12 bases of the junction left unmatched. The CDR3 spans 16 residues. CDR3 sequence: CASSLVSGGSYREQFF. The DNA of the CDR3 is TGTGCCAGCAGCTTAGTGAGCGGGGGCTCTTACAGGGAGCAGTTCTTC.

This clonotype was recorded a few times. V usage is TRBV5-1 and J usage is TRBJ2-2; 9 bases match TRBD1. The trim removed 4 bases at V and 7 bases at J, leaving 8 bases unmatched. Germline V lookup: CDR1 SGHRS, CDR2 YFSETQ. CDR3 length: 15 amino acids. This CDR3 reads CASSVTGTGNGELFF. CDR3 sequence (DNA): TGCGCCAGCAGCGTCACCGGGACAGGGAACGGGGAGCTGTTTTTT. Full variable domain (remainder filled in from reference TRBV5-1 and TRBJ2-2): KAGVTQTPRYLIKTRGQQVTLSCSPISGHRSVSWYQQTPGQGLQFLFEYFSETQRNKGNFPGRFSGRQFSNSRSEMNVSTLELGDSALYLCASSVTGTGNGELFFGEGSRLTVL.